The 21 T cell receptor beta chains reported below all come from one sample, sequenced in a study of blood T cells in healthy people across ages. PCR was performed a second time for about 6 to 12 cycles using a sample-barcoded 5' primer and a J-beta primer mix. TCRdb itself ran the 5' RACE reads through MiXCR, one entry per CDR3 protein. The sample consists of just over 1 million distinct CDR3 sequences, around 45% of them appearing once. Sequencing used blood. Every receptor here comes from a woman aged 55 to 70 in good health.

The chain employs TRBV20-1 and TRBJ1-6, with a possible D match to TRBD1 (6 bases). This CDR3 comprises 13 residues. Germline CDR1 reads DFQATT; CDR2 reads SNEGSKA (reference sequence). The V gene lost 3 bases and the J gene lost 7 bases, with 10 bases spanning the gap. The CDR3 nucleotides are TGCAGTGCTAGGTGGGACATAAATTCACCCCTCCACTTT. This encodes CSARWDINSPLHF.

The chain couples TRBV10-3 to TRBJ1-1, with D perhaps TRBD1 (5 bases). Germline CDR1 is ENHRY and CDR2 is SYGVKD. The V gene lost 5 bases and the J gene lost 1 base, with 11 bases spanning the gap. The CDR3 covers 14 residues. CDR3 amino acids: CAISKGTGNTEAFF. The DNA for the CDR3 is TGTGCCATCAGTAAGGGGACGGGGAACACTGAAGCTTTCTTT.

This clonotype appeared a few times. V gene TRBV12-3 or TRBV12-4 combines with J gene TRBJ2-3, with D unresolved. CDR3 length: 14 residues. Trimming pared 3 bases from V and 3 bases from J, leaving 10 bases between. The CDR3 sequence: CASSFLKGTDTQYF. CDR3 coding DNA: TGTGCCAGCAGTTTTTTAAAAGGGACAGATACGCAGTATTTT.

The chain couples TRBV6-5 to TRBJ2-7; 7 bases agree with TRBD2. The CDR3 totals 15 residues. Germline trimming cut 5 bases from V and 5 bases from J; bases unmatched to any gene: 12. Germline V gene data show CDR1 as MNHEY and CDR2 as SVGAGI. The CDR3 sequence is CASSPYGGGRNEQYF. DNA for the CDR3: TGTGCCAGCAGTCCATATGGGGGGGGACGAAACGAGCAGTACTTC.

The V gene is TRBV5-5, the J gene TRBJ2-3, with D hard to call. Germline-derived CDR1 and CDR2 are SGHKS and YYEKEE (reference sequence). Trimming stripped 0 bases from V and 4 bases from J, with 12 bases between. This CDR3 is built from 15 residues. CDR3 amino acids: CASSLVAAQADTQYF. The CDR3 DNA sequence: TGTGCCAGCAGCTTGGTGGCCGCTCAGGCAGATACGCAGTATTTT.

The chain uses TRBV9 and TRBJ1-2; a weak D match, TRBD1 (5 bases). Germline values: CDR1 SGDLS, CDR2 YYNGEE. The germline V and J ends were trimmed by 1 base and 4 bases, with 14 bases remaining between them. This CDR3 comprises 15 residues. CDR3 region: CASSVTLTGSYGYTF. The CDR3 nucleotides read TGTGCCAGCAGCGTAACTTTAACAGGATCCTATGGCTACACCTTC.

The chain links TRBV6-6 to TRBJ1-1; D gene ambiguous. The CDR3 runs 14 residues. CDR1 and CDR2 (germline): MNHNY, SVGAGI (reference sequence). The germline V and J ends were trimmed by 0 bases and 1 base, with 6 bases remaining between them. The CDR3 sequence is CASSYSRGNTEAFF. For the CDR3, the DNA is TGTGCCAGCAGTTACTCGAGAGGGAACACTGAAGCTTTCTTT.

V usage is TRBV7-8 and J usage is TRBJ2-1; either TRBD1 or TRBD2 may fit D (5 bases each). The CDR3 is made up of 16 amino acids. Trimming shortened V by 5 bases and J by 7 bases, and 21 bases separated the two germline ends. CDR1 is SGHVS and CDR2 is FQNEAQ in the germline V gene. The DNA of the CDR3 is TGTGCCAGCAGCCCCCCGGGGCACGAGGTTTGGAATGAGCAGTTCTTC. Its translation: CASSPPGHEVWNEQFF.

This clonotype showed up just a few times. The J gene is TRBJ2-1, the V gene TRBV11-3; D not certain. Trimming removed 5 bases from V and 0 bases from J, with 14 bases in between. CDR3 length equals 16 residues. The germline V gene encodes CDR1 SGHNT and CDR2 YENEEA. The CDR3 protein is CASSPRLGSSYNEQFF. The CDR3 DNA reads TGTGCCAGCAGCCCCAGACTCGGAAGCTCCTACAATGAGCAGTTCTTC. Full variable domain (missing parts from reference TRBV11-3 and TRBJ2-1): EAGVVQSPRYKIIEKKQPVAFWCNPISGHNTLYWYLQNLGQGPELLIRYENEEAVDDSQLPKDRFSAERLKGVDSTLKIQPAELGDSAVYLCASSPRLGSSYNEQFFGPGTRLTVL.

The chain carries TRBV7-6 and TRBJ1-2, with D tentatively TRBD1 (6 bases). Per the germline V gene, CDR1 is SGHVS and CDR2 is FNYEAQ. The CDR3 runs to 15 residues. V was clipped by 4 bases and J by 6 bases, with 18 bases between them. CDR3 DNA sequence: TGTGCCAGCAGCTCGTCGGGGGGCCTACTCCATGGCTACACCTTC. This sequence encodes CASSSSGGLLHGYTF.

The chain carries TRBV5-1 and TRBJ2-3; 7 bases are shared with TRBD2. The germline V gene has CDR1 SGHRS and CDR2 YFSETQ. The CDR3 consists of 16 residues. Trimming at V came to 1 base and at J to 3 bases, leaving 8 bases not matched to a gene. This CDR3 is CASSLPGAGRTDTQYF. The DNA for the CDR3 is TGCGCCAGCAGCTTGCCGGGAGCGGGAAGGACAGATACGCAGTATTTT.

The V and J genes are TRBV29-1 and TRBJ1-2; 7 bases are a match to TRBD1. In germline, CDR1 is SQVTM, CDR2 ANQGSEA. The CDR3 totals 13 residues. V shed 7 bases, J shed 4 bases, and the junction held 9 bases outside the gene matches. The CDR3 sequence: CSARGGTVYGYTF. The DNA for the CDR3 is TGCAGCGCCCGGGGGGGGACAGTCTATGGCTACACCTTC.

This chain joins TRBV19 and TRBJ1-5; D gene uncertain. V was cut by 3 bases and J by 0 bases, with 6 bases left in between. The CDR3 spans 14 residues. Germline V gene data show CDR1 as LNHDA and CDR2 as SQIVND (reference sequence). CDR3 region: CASSIGDSNQPQHF. The CDR3 DNA reads TGTGCCAGTAGTATCGGCGATAGCAATCAGCCCCAGCATTTT.

The chain carries TRBV6-1 and TRBJ2-6, with 10 bases aligning to TRBD1. Germline lookup yields CDR1 MNHNS and CDR2 SASEGT. The CDR3 has 18 residues. After removal of 4 bases from V and 4 bases from J, the junction contained 10 bases not matched to a gene. The CDR3 is CASSAERQGAQGANVLTF. CDR3 DNA sequence: TGTGCCAGCAGTGCAGAGCGACAGGGGGCGCAGGGGGCCAACGTCCTGACTTTC.

This clonotype was seen a handful of times. The gene calls are TRBV18 and TRBJ2-7; D remains unclear. The ends were cut back, 3 bases at V and 0 bases at J, with 9 bases in the middle. The CDR3 consists of 14 residues. In germline, CDR1 is KGHSH, CDR2 LQKENI. The CDR3: CASSPELVSYEQYF. The DNA of the CDR3 is TGTGCCAGCTCACCGGAGTTGGTCTCCTACGAGCAGTACTTC.

This clonotype has more than one count but fewer than ten. This chain connects TRBV11-2 to TRBJ2-3, with D hard to call. The CDR3 totals 15 residues. Trimming removed 2 bases from V and 0 bases from J, with 9 bases in between. In germline, CDR1 is SGHAT, CDR2 FQNNGV. The CDR3 here is CASSLIGPSTDTQYF. Here the CDR3 DNA reads TGTGCCAGCAGCTTAATCGGGCCTAGCACAGATACGCAGTATTTT.

This clonotype turned up a few times. The chain joins TRBV4-2 to TRBJ2-1; 14 bases map to TRBD2. The trim removed 0 bases at V and 5 bases at J, leaving 6 bases unmatched. Germline CDR1 and CDR2: LGHNA and YNFKEQ. The CDR3 is made up of 18 amino acids. For the CDR3, the DNA is TGTGCCAGCAGCCAAGACCCGGGACTAGCGGGAGATCACAATGAGCAGTTCTTC. Residues: CASSQDPGLAGDHNEQFF.

The rearrangement uses TRBV3-1 and TRBJ2-7, with TRBD2 matching 8 bases. The CDR3 is 16 residues long. Germline lookup yields CDR1 LGHDT and CDR2 YNNKEL (reference sequence). Trimming removed 4 bases from V and 7 bases from J; junction bases left unmatched: 15. The CDR3 loop is CASSLRVGGRNNEQYF. In nucleotides, the CDR3 is TGTGCCAGCAGCCTCAGAGTAGGCGGGAGGAATAATGAGCAGTACTTC.

This chain uses TRBV10-3 with TRBJ1-2; the D is unclear. The ends were cut back, 6 bases at V and 1 base at J, with 9 bases in the middle. The CDR3 length is 13 residues. Germline CDR1 reads ENHRY; CDR2 reads SYGVKD. The CDR3, as DNA: TGTGCCATCAGGCCGGACGATAACTATGGCTACACCTTC. Residues: CAIRPDDNYGYTF.

Only a few counts were recorded for this clonotype. This chain uses TRBV25-1 with TRBJ2-7; D not resolved. Germline CDR1 MGHDK, CDR2 SYGVNS. V was pared by 1 base and J by 2 bases, with 21 bases between. This CDR3 has 18 amino acids. This CDR3 is CASSELGVGSGRPYEQYF. The CDR3 DNA follows: TGTGCCAGCAGTGAATTGGGTGTTGGGTCAGGACGGCCCTACGAGCAGTACTTC.

The chain uses TRBV12-5 and TRBJ2-3; 10 positions agree with TRBD2. Germline CDR1 reads LGHNT; CDR2 reads FRNRAP. The CDR3 is 14 amino acids. Germline trimming cut 10 bases from V and 2 bases from J; bases unmatched to any gene: 6. The CDR3 coding sequence is TGTGCTACAAAGCGGGAGGGCCCCACAGATACGCAGTATTTT. As protein: CATKREGPTDTQYF. Looking up the rest from reference TRBV12-5 and TRBJ2-3 gives the full variable domain: DARVTQTPRHKVTEMGQEVTMRCQPILGHNTVFWYRQTMMQGLELLAYFRNRAPLDDSGMPKDRFSAEMPDATLATLKIQPSEPRDSAVYFCATKREGPTDTQYFGPGTRLTVL.